Presented here are 32 T cell receptor beta chains from one specimen sequenced in a study of blood T cell repertoires in COVID-19. The method was immunoSEQ multiplex PCR; TCRdb's version includes in-frame clones alone and lacks a portion of them. Of roughly 100,000 clones listed, 86% are singletons. The sequencing input was peripheral blood. The receptors come from a woman older than 75 with acute or convalescent COVID-19.

The J gene is TRBJ2-2, the V gene TRBV6-1; TRBD2 agrees at 8 bases. The CDR3 spans 16 residues. The junction had 7 bases not matched to a gene; V was cut back by 7 bases and J by 0 bases. Germline assignment: CDR1 MNHNS and CDR2 SASEGT. The CDR3 nucleotides are TGTGCCAGCAATGACCTCGGGGGGGCGAACACCGGGGAGCTGTTTTTT. Its protein product is CASNDLGGANTGELFF.

The chain combines TRBV7-2 with TRBJ2-3; 7 bases agree with TRBD2. Germline V gene lookup returns CDR1 SGHTA and CDR2 FQGNSA. V dropped 6 bases and J dropped 0; count of bases not matched to a gene: 9. The CDR3 runs 16 residues. CDR3 sequence reads: CASSFGGGGSTDTQYF. DNA for the CDR3: TGTGCCAGCAGTTTTGGCGGGGGAGGTAGCACAGATACGCAGTATTTT.

The J gene is TRBJ2-2, the V gene TRBV20-1, with 8 bases aligning to TRBD1. Losses at the gene ends were 3 bases for V and 7 bases for J; bases not matched to a gene: 10. Per germline, CDR1 DFQATT and CDR2 SNEGSKA (reference sequence). CDR3 length: 15 residues. CDR3 region: CSASDNRGISGELFF. In nucleotides, the CDR3 is TGCAGTGCTAGTGATAACAGGGGGATTAGCGGGGAGCTGTTTTTT.

The chain recombines TRBV7-2 with TRBJ2-2; 8 positions agree with TRBD2. Germline V CDR1 and CDR2: SGHTA, FQGNSA. The CDR3 sequence is 14 residues long. V lost 6 bases to trimming and J lost 7 bases; unmatched junction nucleotides: 7. Written as DNA, the CDR3 is TGTGCCAGCAGGTCCGAGGCGGGGGGCGGGGAGCTGTTTTTT. Protein: CASRSEAGGGELFF.

The gene calls are TRBV3-1 (or the pseudogene TRBV3-2) and TRBJ1-2; D uncertain. The CDR3 has 16 amino acids. Trimming shortened V by 1 base and J by 8 bases, and 20 bases separated the two germline ends. CDR1 LGHDT and CDR2 YNNKEL come from the germline V gene (reference sequence). The CDR3 spells CASSQGVVGVVTGYTF. The CDR3 nucleotides read TGTGCCAGCAGCCAAGGAGTCGTCGGAGTCGTGACGGGCTACACCTTC.

In its sample, this clone was seen once. This sequence joins TRBV7-2 and TRBJ1-5; perhaps TRBD1 as D (6 bases). Germline CDR1 is SGHTA and CDR2 is FQGNSA. The CDR3 is 17 amino acids. Trimming removed 5 bases at V and 7 bases at J, with 24 bases between. The CDR3 is CASSLAGQSNLKQPQHF. The CDR3 DNA sequence: TGTGCCAGCAGCCTGGCCGGACAGTCCAACCTTAAACAGCCCCAGCATTTT.

The chain joins TRBV5-1 to TRBJ1-2; D call uncertain. The germline CDR1 and CDR2 sequences are SGHRS and YFSETQ. Deletions cut 0 bases from V and 0 bases from J, with 12 bases between. There are 16 residues in the CDR3. The CDR3 nucleotides are TGCGCCAGCAGCTTGGACCTCCGTCTAGCTAACTATGGCTACACCTTC. This translates into CASSLDLRLANYGYTF. Full variable domain (rest looked up from reference TRBV5-1 and TRBJ1-2): KAGVTQTPRYLIKTRGQQVTLSCSPISGHRSVSWYQQTPGQGLQFLFEYFSETQRNKGNFPGRFSGRQFSNSRSEMNVSTLELGDSALYLCASSLDLRLANYGYTFGSGTRLTVV.

The genes are TRBV28 and TRBJ1-4; perhaps TRBD1 as D (5 bases). Germline V gene data show CDR1 as MDHEN and CDR2 as SYDVKM. Trimming took 2 bases from V and 5 from J, leaving 12 bases between them. The CDR3 runs 15 residues. CDR3 amino acids: CASSLGGKGNEKLFF. CDR3 coding DNA: TGTGCCAGCAGTTTAGGGGGGAAAGGGAATGAAAAACTGTTTTTT.

The chain couples TRBV28 to TRBJ2-3, with a weak D call TRBD2 (6 bases). From germline, CDR1 is MDHEN and CDR2 SYDVKM. Trimming shortened V by 6 bases and J by 2 bases, and 21 bases separated the two germline ends. The CDR3 extends over 17 amino acids. The CDR3 coding sequence is TGTGCCAGCAGCTACGCGGGAAAGCCCTCAGTCACAGATACGCAGTATTTT. Encoded protein: CASSYAGKPSVTDTQYF.

The chain links TRBV7-6 to TRBJ1-2; a weak D match, TRBD1 (5 bases). Germline V lookup: CDR1 SGHVS, CDR2 FNYEAQ. Trimming took 0 bases from V and 3 from J, leaving 8 bases between them. This CDR3 is 14 amino acids long. The CDR3 protein is CASSLASGDYGYTF. The CDR3 DNA reads as TGTGCCAGCAGCTTAGCTTCGGGGGACTATGGCTACACCTTC.

The chain links TRBV2 to TRBJ1-1; possible D gene TRBD1, 5 bases. CDR1 SNHLY and CDR2 FYNNEI come from the germline V gene. Trimming removed 10 bases at V and 0 bases at J, with 15 bases between. This CDR3 has 14 residues. CDR3 sequence (DNA): TGTGCCACCAGAGTAAGGGGTTTGAACACTGAAGCTTTCTTT. It translates to CATRVRGLNTEAFF.

The count of this clone is one. The V gene is TRBV5-6, the J gene TRBJ1-1; D gene unclear. This CDR3 comprises 13 residues. Deletions cut 6 bases from V and 4 bases from J, with 13 bases between. Germline V gene lookup returns CDR1 SGHDT and CDR2 YYEEEE. CDR3 DNA sequence: TGTGCCAGCACCCCCTTTACGAGCACTGAAGCTTTCTTT. This gives the protein CASTPFTSTEAFF. The full variable domain, rest sourced from reference TRBV5-6 and TRBJ1-1, is DAGVTQSPTHLIKTRGQQVTLRCSPKSGHDTVSWYQQALGQGPQFIFQYYEEEERQRGNFPDRFSGHQFPNYSSELNVNALLLGDSALYLCASTPFTSTEAFFGQGTRLTVV.

This chain uses TRBV2 with TRBJ1-5, with D tentatively TRBD1 (6 bases). CDR1 and CDR2 from the germline V gene are SNHLY and FYNNEI. This CDR3 is 14 amino acids long. The V end was cut by 4 bases, the J end by 7 bases, with 14 bases between. CDR3 protein: CASSVSGTRQPQHF. Written as DNA, the CDR3 is TGTGCCAGCAGTGTGTCCGGGACACGGCAGCCCCAGCATTTT.

This clone appeared a few times. This sequence joins TRBV5-1 and TRBJ1-2; D is undetermined. V was pared by 2 bases and J by 2 bases, with 13 bases between. The CDR3 is made up of 15 amino acids. Germline V gene sequence: CDR1 SGHRS, CDR2 YFSETQ. The CDR3 region has the DNA TGCGCCAGCAGCTTTAAGACAACACCGAACTATGGCTACACCTTC. Protein product: CASSFKTTPNYGYTF. Variable domain in full (rest from reference TRBV5-1 and TRBJ1-2): KAGVTQTPRYLIKTRGQQVTLSCSPISGHRSVSWYQQTPGQGLQFLFEYFSETQRNKGNFPGRFSGRQFSNSRSEMNVSTLELGDSALYLCASSFKTTPNYGYTFGSGTRLTVV.

The chain is built from TRBV4-1 and TRBJ2-5; no reliable D call. The CDR3 runs 14 residues. From germline, CDR1 is MGHRA and CDR2 YSYEKL. V lost 1 base and J 2 bases, leaving 8 bases between the germline ends. CDR3 region: CASSQGQIQETQYF. The CDR3 DNA follows: TGCGCCAGCAGCCAAGGACAAATACAAGAGACCCAGTACTTC.

The J gene is TRBJ1-2, the V gene TRBV5-6; D may be TRBD1 (6 bases). Germline V gene data show CDR1 as SGHDT and CDR2 as YYEEEE. CDR3 length: 15 residues. Trimming shortened V by 5 bases and J by 5 bases, and 19 bases separated the two germline ends. CDR3 coding DNA: TGTGCCAGCAGTCAAACGGGCGTACAGGGATATGGCTACACCTTC. Translating it yields CASSQTGVQGYGYTF.

The rearrangement joins TRBV4-1 to TRBJ2-2, with 8 bases fitting TRBD1. Per germline, CDR1 MGHRA and CDR2 YSYEKL. This CDR3 is built from 15 residues. With V trimmed by 2 bases and J by 3 bases, 2 bases remained unmatched. This chain's CDR3 is CASSQMDRDTGELFF. The CDR3 coding sequence is TGCGCCAGCAGCCAAATGGACAGGGACACCGGGGAGCTGTTTTTT.

The chain is built from TRBV10-3 and TRBJ1-1; TRBD1 aligns across 7 bases. Losses at the gene ends were 9 bases for V and 2 bases for J; bases not matched to a gene: 6. The germline V gene encodes CDR1 ENHRY and CDR2 SYGVKD. This CDR3 comprises 13 residues. CDR3 amino acids: CAMDQGVNTEAFF. The CDR3 region has the DNA TGTGCCATGGACCAGGGGGTTAACACTGAAGCTTTCTTT.

This chain connects TRBV5-1 to TRBJ1-3; D gene uncertain. Germline assignment: CDR1 SGHRS and CDR2 YFSETQ. The CDR3 covers 17 residues. Trimming removed 0 bases at V and 4 bases at J, with 17 bases between. CDR3 in amino acids: CASSLVQSGSAGNTIYF. The CDR3 nucleotides are TGCGCCAGCAGCTTGGTTCAGTCGGGAAGCGCCGGAAACACCATATATTTT.

This clone was recorded once. Relative to the germline gene, one junction end is altered; a read error may explain this. The chain employs TRBV5-1 and TRBJ2-4; the match to TRBD1 covers 9 bases. Germline V gene data show CDR1 as SGHRS and CDR2 as YFSETQ. The CDR3 loop spans 13 amino acids. CDR3 protein: CASSSGQGNIQYF. CDR3 coding DNA: TGCGCCAGCAGCTCGGGACAGGGAAACATTCAGTACTTT. Based on the CDR3 plus reference TRBV5-1 and TRBJ2-4, the full variable domain is KAGVTQTPRYLIKTRGQQVTLSCSPISGHRSVSWYQQTPGQGLQFLFEYFSETQRNKGNFPGRFSGRQFSNSRSEMNVSTLELGDSALYLCASSSGQGNIQYFGAGTRLSVL.

The V gene is TRBV29-1, the J gene TRBJ1-2; D perhaps matches TRBD1 (6 bases). CDR1 is SQVTM, CDR2 ANQGSEA, per germline. The V and J ends lost 7 bases and 2 bases respectively, with 14 bases between them. The CDR3 totals 13 residues. CDR3 DNA: TGCAGCGCACGACAGGATGAAAACTATGGCTACACCTTC. It yields the protein CSARQDENYGYTF.

The rearrangement links TRBV4-1 to TRBJ2-3; D may be TRBD1 (8 bases). This CDR3 has 16 residues. In germline, CDR1 is MGHRA, CDR2 YSYEKL. Trimming removed 3 bases at V and 5 bases at J, with 18 bases between. The CDR3 spells CASSQGGDRSLDTQYF. In nucleotides, the CDR3 is TGCGCCAGCAGCCAGGGGGGGGACAGGTCTTTAGATACGCAGTATTTT.

A single count supports this clone. The chain has TRBV19 and TRBJ2-7; D might be TRBD1 (6 bases). The germline V and J ends were trimmed by 3 bases and 3 bases, with 9 bases remaining between them. CDR1 and CDR2 (germline): LNHDA, SQIVND (reference sequence). This CDR3 is 13 amino acids long. CDR3 coding DNA: TGTGCCAGTAGTATTGGACAGATCTACGAGCAGTACTTC. This translates into CASSIGQIYEQYF.

V usage is TRBV5-6 and J usage is TRBJ1-5; D might be TRBD1 (5 bases). This CDR3 contains 16 residues. The germline V gene has CDR1 SGHDT and CDR2 YYEEEE. V gave up 1 base and J gave up 3 bases, with 14 bases separating them. This chain's CDR3 is CASSLPSRGTNQPQHF. As DNA, the CDR3 is TGTGCCAGCAGCTTGCCCTCGCGGGGGACCAATCAGCCCCAGCATTTT.

This clone was detected only once. The rearrangement joins TRBV12-3 or TRBV12-4 to TRBJ1-1; D remains unclear. V was trimmed by 3 bases and J by 6 bases, leaving 5 bases between them. The CDR3 extends over 11 amino acids. This chain's CDR3 is CASSFKSEAFF. In nucleotides, the CDR3 is TGTGCCAGCAGTTTCAAATCTGAAGCTTTCTTT.

The chain employs TRBV28 and TRBJ1-5; D may be TRBD1 (5 bases). Trimming cost V 4 bases and J 7 bases, with 8 bases left between them. The CDR3 loop spans 12 amino acids. Germline V lookup: CDR1 MDHEN, CDR2 SYDVKM. CDR3 sequence: CASSSQGQPQHF. CDR3 bases: TGTGCCAGCAGTTCCCAGGGACAGCCCCAGCATTTT.

V gene TRBV12-3 or TRBV12-4 combines with J gene TRBJ2-5; possibly TRBD2 for D (5 bases). CDR3 size: 11 residues. The ends were cut back, 8 bases at V and 4 bases at J, with 8 bases in the middle. For the CDR3, the DNA is TGTGCCAGCTCGAGGGTAGAGACCCAGTACTTC. It codes for CASSRVETQYF.

J is TRBJ2-3 and V is TRBV27; 10 bases agree with TRBD2. The CDR3 runs to 15 residues. The V gene end was trimmed by 7 bases and the J gene end by 4 bases; junction bases not matched to a gene: 8. CDR1 is MNHEY, CDR2 SMNVEV, per germline (reference sequence). Here the CDR3 reads CASKRLAGEADTQYF. The CDR3 coding sequence is TGTGCCAGCAAACGACTAGCGGGTGAGGCAGATACGCAGTATTTT.

J is TRBJ1-2 and V is TRBV7-3; 8 bases align to TRBD1. CDR1 is SGHTA and CDR2 is FQGTGA in the germline V gene. With V trimmed by 5 bases and J by 8 bases, 7 bases remained unmatched. The CDR3 is 13 amino acids. This chain's CDR3 is CASSTRTGWGYTF. The CDR3 DNA reads TGTGCCAGCAGCACCCGGACAGGGTGGGGCTACACCTTC.

On this clone: This same CDR3 is encoded by further DNA sequences in the sample. V is TRBV28 and J is TRBJ2-2; 7 nucleotides line up with TRBD2. J gave up 5 bases and V 4 bases, and 13 bases lay outside the gene matches. The CDR3 has 17 amino acids. Germline assignment: CDR1 MDHEN and CDR2 SYDVKM. CDR3 protein: CASSSRAGLGGTGELFF. As DNA, the CDR3 is TGTGCCAGCAGTTCGAGAGCCGGGTTGGGGGGGACCGGGGAGCTGTTTTTT.

Concerning this clone: Additional DNA sequences in this sample encode the identical CDR3. The rearrangement joins TRBV5-1 to TRBJ2-7, with D tentatively TRBD2 (5 bases). V lost 4 bases, J lost 2 bases, and 10 bases lay in between. CDR1 and CDR2 (germline): SGHRS, YFSETQ. The CDR3 length is 13 residues. CDR3 sequence (DNA): TGCGCCAGCAGCCGGACTGGAGCCTACGAGCAGTACTTC. Protein sequence: CASSRTGAYEQYF.

V gene TRBV9 combines with J gene TRBJ1-1; D not certain. Trimming took off 2 bases at V and 6 bases at J, with 5 bases between the two ends. Germline CDR1 reads SGDLS; CDR2 reads YYNGEE. The CDR3 runs to 11 residues. The CDR3, as DNA: TGTGCCAGCAGCGTCGGGGCTGAAGCTTTCTTT. It yields the protein CASSVGAEAFF.